This T cell receptor beta chain was profiled in a study of blood T cells in healthy people across ages. Across the study: Template switching recovered approximately one barcoded beta molecule for every two T cells.

This CDR3 has 15 residues. Germline V gene sequence: CDR1 DFQATT, CDR2 SNEGSKA (reference sequence). Trimming cost V 3 bases and J 3 bases; bases outside gene matches: 10. Healthy individuals of Caucasian origin from Russia, aged about 6 to 95, served as donors. Extraction yielded at least 5 micrograms of total RNA per sample. Together with a sample-barcoded 5' primer, a J-beta primer mix was included in a second PCR lasting about 6 to 11 cycles. TCRdb itself ran the 5' RACE reads through MiXCR, one entry per CDR3 protein. This sample has approximately 940,000 distinct CDR3 sequences, with 40% to 60% found just once. Study-wide results and limits: Roughly linearly, TCR beta diversity per million T cells fell as age increased.

About this clonotype: Its antigen is currently unknown.

The chain links TRBV20-1 to TRBJ2-7; the match to TRBD1 covers 8 bases. The sequence was obtained from a man aged 30 to 39 in good health. Sequenced input: blood. CDR3 in amino acids: CSARDRVGSSYEQYF. CDR3 nucleotides: TGCAGTGCTAGGGACAGGGTGGGGAGTAGCTACGAGCAGTACTTC.